Listed here is a single TCR beta chain. No antigen is known for it. Germline-derived CDR1 and CDR2 are SGHDN and FVKESK. The CDR3 covers 16 residues. Trimming took 5 bases from V and 2 from J; bases not matched to a gene: 9. The PCR made use of 60 Vbeta and 13 Jbeta primers. Measured with immunoSEQ multiplex PCR; TCRdb has only the in-frame clones, and not every one. The table has around 190,000 clones, less than 85% seen once. This sample was taken from a study of cytomegalovirus exposure and HLA in healthy donors. Study background: Findings of an earlier analysis included 90 million to 120 million unique TCR beta sequences from some 180 million T cells. Overall study findings and caveats: Some V segments, including TRBV6-2 and TRBV6-3, were excluded as indistinguishable.

Material for sequencing was PBMCs. The genes are TRBV14 and TRBJ2-1; 7 positions agree with TRBD2. The sequence derives from a middle-aged man in good health and CMV-seronegative. The CDR3 DNA follows: TGTGCCAGCAGCGCCATGAGCGGGACCACCTACAATGAGCAGTTCTTC. Protein product: CASSAMSGTTYNEQFF.